A single sample gave rise to the 24 T cell receptor beta chains below, sequenced in a study of regulatory dendritic cells for organ transplantation. CFSE-labeled sorted T cells met regulatory or mature dendritic cells for approximately 5 days. Clones were sequenced by immunoSEQ multiplex PCR, and TCRdb holds only the in-frame ones, with some missing. The sample includes roughly 20,000 clones, 80% to 90% of them seen just once. These receptors have no known antigen. Sequencing input: naive CD4+ T cells from blood cultured with regulatory dendritic cells. Subset of the sample: CD45RA+ naive T cells. The receptors come from a human donor in good health.

The count of this clone is one. The chain links TRBV6-1 to TRBJ1-5; no reliable D call. This CDR3 has 15 residues. The germline CDR1 and CDR2 sequences are MNHNS and SASEGT. V lost 4 bases to trimming and J lost 4 bases, with 14 bases between them. CDR3 sequence reads: CASSGKQNINQPQHF. The DNA of the CDR3 is TGTGCCAGCAGTGGGAAACAGAATATTAATCAGCCCCAGCATTTT.

The rearrangement links TRBV6-6 to TRBJ2-5; D is perhaps TRBD1 or TRBD2 (5 bases each). V was pared by 4 bases and J by 0 bases, with 6 bases between. The germline gives CDR1 MNHNY, CDR2 SVGAGI (reference sequence). The CDR3 covers 13 residues. CDR3: CASSLGDQETQYF. Written as DNA, the CDR3 is TGTGCCAGCAGTTTGGGGGACCAAGAGACCCAGTACTTC.

The chain carries TRBV30 and TRBJ1-2; possibly TRBD1 for D (5 bases). CDR1 GTSNPN and CDR2 SVGIG come from the germline V gene (reference sequence). The V end lost 4 bases, the J end lost 2 bases, and 14 bases lay between the germline ends. The CDR3 consists of 14 residues. The CDR3 DNA reads as TGTGCCTGGACCTCCGGGACTGTCAACTATGGCTACACCTTC. Protein: CAWTSGTVNYGYTF.

The chain employs TRBV7-2 and TRBJ1-4; D is perhaps TRBD1 (5 bases). Germline CDR1 and CDR2: SGHTA and FQGNSA. Between the trimmed V and J ends, which lost 5 bases and 5 bases, there was a span of 12 bases. The CDR3 loop spans 14 amino acids. CDR3 amino acids: CASSPTGGNEKLFF. The DNA of the CDR3 is TGTGCCAGCAGCCCGACGGGGGGAAATGAAAAACTGTTTTTT. Supplemented by reference TRBV7-2 and TRBJ1-4, the full variable domain reads GAGVSQSPSNKVTEKGKDVELRCDPISGHTALYWYRQSLGQGLEFLIYFQGNSAPDKSGLPSDRFSAERTGGSVSTLTIQRTQQEDSAVYLCASSPTGGNEKLFFGSGTQLSVL.

V is TRBV18 and J is TRBJ1-4, with TRBD1 matching over 7 bases. The trim removed 2 bases at V and 4 bases at J, leaving 7 bases unmatched. CDR1 and CDR2 (germline): KGHSH, LQKENI. The CDR3 has 16 residues. The CDR3 DNA is TGTGCCAGCTCACCAGAGACAGGGTCGTTTAATGAAAAACTGTTTTTT. This gives the protein CASSPETGSFNEKLFF.

This rearrangement joins TRBV7-6 to TRBJ2-1; D perhaps matches TRBD1 (5 bases). The V gene's germline CDR1 is SGHVS and CDR2 FNYEAQ. The CDR3 runs 15 residues. The V gene lost 2 bases and the J gene lost 9 bases, with 17 bases spanning the gap. The DNA for the CDR3 is TGTGCCAGCAGCTTAAGGCAGGGTGCGGTCGGTGAGCAGTTCTTC. Translated, it gives CASSLRQGAVGEQFF.

The rearrangement uses TRBV10-3 and TRBJ2-5; perhaps D is TRBD1 or TRBD2 (5 bases each). The CDR3 has 18 amino acids. The germline V gene has CDR1 ENHRY and CDR2 SYGVKD. The V end lost 0 bases, the J end lost 2 bases, and 19 bases lay between the germline ends. CDR3 in amino acids: CAISESKGLGTGQETQYF. DNA of the CDR3: TGTGCCATCAGTGAGTCGAAAGGCCTCGGGACGGGGCAAGAGACCCAGTACTTC.

This clone was observed once. J is TRBJ2-2 and V is TRBV29-1; possibly TRBD1 for D (7 bases). V was clipped by 4 bases and J by 7 bases, with 13 bases between them. Per the germline V gene, CDR1 is SQVTM and CDR2 is ANQGSEA. The CDR3 spans 13 residues. CDR3 bases: TGCAGCGTTGGCAACAGGGGAGGCGGGGAGCTGTTTTTT. This encodes CSVGNRGGGELFF.

The genes are TRBV29-1 and TRBJ2-3; 12 positions match TRBD2. The germline gives CDR1 SQVTM, CDR2 ANQGSEA. V lost 7 bases to trimming and J lost 2 bases; unmatched junction nucleotides: 10. The length of the CDR3 is 16 residues. CDR3 sequence (DNA): TGCAGCGCCTTTAAACTAGCGGGAGGTGTCACAGATACGCAGTATTTT. Translation gives CSAFKLAGGVTDTQYF.

Here the CDR3 DNA reads TGTGCCAGCAGCTTGTCTGGGCTCAGCACCGGGGAGCTGTTTTTT. It codes for CASSLSGLSTGELFF. This rearrangement joins TRBV5-6 to TRBJ2-2, with D hard to call. V was clipped by 1 base and J by 4 bases, with 11 bases between them. Germline V gene sequence: CDR1 SGHDT, CDR2 YYEEEE. CDR3 length: 15 residues.

The rearrangement links TRBV5-1 to TRBJ2-2; TRBD2 matches 9 bases. Trimming at V came to 3 bases and at J to 3 bases, leaving 3 bases not matched to a gene. This CDR3 has 15 amino acids. Germline V gene data show CDR1 as SGHRS and CDR2 as YFSETQ. In DNA, the CDR3 is TGCGCCAGCAGCTCATTAGCGGGAGACACCGGGGAGCTGTTTTTT. This gives the protein CASSSLAGDTGELFF.

The chain uses TRBV9 and TRBJ2-7; D assignment may be TRBD1 or TRBD2 (6 bases each). Trimming removed 0 bases at V and 5 bases at J, with 15 bases between. The CDR3 length is 15 residues. From germline, CDR1 is SGDLS and CDR2 YYNGEE. The chain's CDR3 is CASSVDGGRVDEQYF. DNA for the CDR3: TGTGCCAGCAGCGTAGATGGGGGGCGCGTGGACGAGCAGTACTTC.

The V gene is TRBV6-1, the J gene TRBJ1-2, with unresolved D. Per the germline V gene, CDR1 is MNHNS and CDR2 is SASEGT. CDR3 length: 14 residues. V was clipped by 2 bases and J by 4 bases, with 11 bases between them. The CDR3 nucleotides read TGTGCCAGCAGTGAAAATATGGGTGTCTATGGCTACACCTTC. Protein: CASSENMGVYGYTF.

This chain connects TRBV6-6 to TRBJ1-2; TRBD1 matches 7 bases. The CDR3 loop spans 15 amino acids. Germline V gene sequence: CDR1 MNHNY, CDR2 SVGAGI (reference sequence). The V and J ends lost 4 bases and 1 base, in that order; junction bases with no gene match: 6. The DNA of the CDR3 is TGTGCCAGCAGTTTAGGGGACAGCTTTAACTATGGCTACACCTTC. It is translated as CASSLGDSFNYGYTF.

This rearrangement joins TRBV19 to TRBJ2-1; tentatively, D is TRBD1 or TRBD2 (7 bases each). Trimming shortened V by 1 base and J by 0 bases, and 22 bases separated the two germline ends. CDR1 is LNHDA and CDR2 is SQIVND in the germline V gene (reference sequence). CDR3 length: 20 amino acids. In nucleotides, the CDR3 is TGTGCCAGTAGTATAGGCTTCGGGGGGAGGGGGCGAACCTCCTACAATGAGCAGTTCTTC. The encoded protein is CASSIGFGGRGRTSYNEQFF.

The chain combines TRBV6-9 with TRBJ1-5, with a weak D call TRBD1 (6 bases). Trimming cost V 3 bases and J 8 bases, with 23 bases left between them. The germline gives CDR1 MNHGY, CDR2 SVAAGI. This CDR3 is 17 amino acids long. The DNA of the CDR3 is TGTGCCAGCAGTTACCCTACGATAGGGGGTAATCAAAAGCCCCAGCATTTT. Protein sequence: CASSYPTIGGNQKPQHF.

The V call is TRBV12-5, the J call TRBJ2-1; 10 nucleotides align to TRBD2. This CDR3 is built from 19 residues. J lost 8 bases, V lost 0 bases, and 16 bases had no gene match. Germline CDR1 is LGHNT and CDR2 is FRNRAP. The CDR3 loop reads CASGLVLAGGSALSHEQFF. CDR3 nucleotides: TGTGCTAGTGGTTTGGTTTTAGCGGGAGGTTCGGCTCTTTCCCATGAGCAGTTCTTC.

The chain has TRBV11-2 and TRBJ2-7; 8 bases are a match to TRBD1. V lost 4 bases and J lost 0; bases outside the gene matches: 5. CDR3 length: 15 amino acids. CDR1 and CDR2 (germline): SGHAT, FQNNGV. The CDR3 here is CASSWTGTGSYEQYF. The DNA for the CDR3 is TGTGCCAGCAGCTGGACCGGGACAGGCTCCTACGAGCAGTACTTC.

The rearrangement links TRBV28 to TRBJ1-2; TRBD1 is a possible D gene (6 bases). Germline assignment: CDR1 MDHEN and CDR2 SYDVKM. V dropped 3 bases and J dropped 8 bases, with 19 bases sitting between them. CDR3 length equals 15 residues. As DNA, the CDR3 is TGTGCCAGCAGTTTTCGGTCGACAGGCAACAGCGGCTACACCTTC. Translated: CASSFRSTGNSGYTF.

CDR3 in amino acids: CASSDDQTSTDTQYF. The CDR3 DNA reads TGTGCCAGCAGCGACGATCAGACTAGCACAGATACGCAGTATTTT. The V and J genes are TRBV9 and TRBJ2-3; D gene ambiguous. Trimming took 3 bases from V and 0 from J, leaving 11 bases between them. Germline-derived CDR1 and CDR2 are SGDLS and YYNGEE. This CDR3 region has 15 residues.

This rearrangement joins TRBV9 to TRBJ2-4, with 7 bases identical to TRBD2. Trimming removed 4 bases from V and 7 bases from J; junction bases left unmatched: 11. Germline loops: CDR1 SGDLS, CDR2 YYNGEE. The CDR3 consists of 15 residues. The CDR3 here is CASSSLGGFQNIQYF. The DNA of the CDR3 is TGTGCCAGCAGCTCCCTCGGGGGGTTTCAGAACATTCAGTACTTC. Full variable domain (rest looked up from reference TRBV9 and TRBJ2-4): DSGVTQTPKHLITATGQRVTLRCSPRSGDLSVYWYQQSLDQGLQFLIQYYNGEERAKGNILERFSAQQFPDLHSELNLSSLELGDSALYFCASSSLGGFQNIQYFGAGTRLSVL.

The V and J genes are TRBV7-9 and TRBJ1-6; 7 positions agree with TRBD1. CDR1 is SEHNR, CDR2 FQNEAQ, per germline (reference sequence). This CDR3 has 13 residues. V lost 2 bases to trimming and J lost 10 bases; unmatched junction nucleotides: 2. The CDR3 protein is CASSLRGQSPLHF. The CDR3 DNA sequence: TGTGCCAGCAGCTTACGGGGACAGTCACCCCTCCACTTT.

The chain joins TRBV7-9 to TRBJ2-6; tentatively, D is TRBD1 or TRBD2 (5 bases each). CDR3 length: 17 residues. Germline CDR1 SEHNR, CDR2 FQNEAQ (reference sequence). V gave up 5 bases and J gave up 0 bases, with 14 bases separating them. CDR3: CASSPRDGDSGANVLTF. CDR3 sequence (DNA): TGTGCCAGCAGCCCAAGGGACGGTGACTCTGGGGCCAACGTCCTGACTTTC. Complete variable domain (other parts from reference TRBV7-9 and TRBJ2-6): DTGVSQNPRHKITKRGQNVTFRCDPISEHNRLYWYRQTLGQGPEFLTYFQNEAQLEKSRLLSDRFSAERPKGSFSTLEIQRTEQGDSAMYLCASSPRDGDSGANVLTFGAGSRLTVL.

V is TRBV9 and J is TRBJ2-3, with 11 bases identical to TRBD2. V gave up 3 bases and J gave up 3 bases; unmatched junction bases: 6. The CDR3 runs to 16 residues. The germline V gene encodes CDR1 SGDLS and CDR2 YYNGEE. The CDR3 sequence: CASSATLAGGTDTQYF. The CDR3 DNA reads TGTGCCAGCAGCGCCACTCTAGCGGGAGGTACAGATACGCAGTATTTT.